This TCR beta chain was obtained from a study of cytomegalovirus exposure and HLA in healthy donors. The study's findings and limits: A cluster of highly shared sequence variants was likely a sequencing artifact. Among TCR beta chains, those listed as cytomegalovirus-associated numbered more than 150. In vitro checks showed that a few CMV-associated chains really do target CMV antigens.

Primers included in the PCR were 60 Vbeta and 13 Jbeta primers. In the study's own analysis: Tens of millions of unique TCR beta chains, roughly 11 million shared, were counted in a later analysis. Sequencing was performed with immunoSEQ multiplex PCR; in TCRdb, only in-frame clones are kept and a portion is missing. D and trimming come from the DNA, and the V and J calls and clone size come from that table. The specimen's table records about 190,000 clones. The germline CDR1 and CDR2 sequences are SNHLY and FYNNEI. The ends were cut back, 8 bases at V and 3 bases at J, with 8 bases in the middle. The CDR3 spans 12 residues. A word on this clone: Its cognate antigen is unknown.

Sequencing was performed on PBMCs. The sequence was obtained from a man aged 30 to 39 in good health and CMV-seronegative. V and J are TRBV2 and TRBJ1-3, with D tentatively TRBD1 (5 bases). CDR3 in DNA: TGTGCCAGCGGGGGACTTGGAAACACCATATATTTT. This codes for CASGGLGNTIYF.